This paragraph covers one T cell receptor beta chain sequence. Its target is not known. An end of the junction does not agree with germline; a read error may underlie this. Total RNA (roughly 540 ng) served as template for TCR beta cDNA synthesis primed by a constant-region primer. Libraries covering TCR beta were generated through three nested multiplex PCR rounds (using a slightly modified ARM-PCR). PCR rounds one and two used TRBV1-TRBV30 forward primers with a C-beta reverse primer for around 9 cycles each. MiXCR was run by TCRdb on the multiplex PCR reads, yielding one entry per CDR3 protein. The sample has roughly 100,000 distinct CDR3 sequences, approximately 68% seen once; the top ten hold just over 9.5%. The data are from a study of tumor-infiltrating lymphocytes in primary liver carcinoma. Study results and limitations: Tumor samples exhibited a significantly greater top-250-clone fraction than blood samples (p = 0.039). Pairs of tumor regions overlapped more than tumor-adjacent and tumor-blood pairs did.

Joint extraction of RNA and DNA used 20-30 mg of bulk tissue that was unsorted. The patients presented with primary liver carcinoma, which was managed through surgical resection. Each tumor was sampled at four poles and its centre. This CDR3 is 14 amino acids long. Per the germline V gene, CDR1 is SQVTM and CDR2 is ANQGSEA. The sequence was collected from a woman aged 60 to 75 with primary liver carcinoma and hepatitis B virus infection. The sample comprised liver tumor tissue from sampling region 5. Specified subset: tumor region T5, tumor centre. The V gene is TRBV29-1, the J gene TRBJ2-1; 11 positions match TRBD2. The DNA of the CDR3 is TGTAGCGGGGGGGGGAGCGGCTCCTACAATGAGCAATTCTTC. Encoded protein: CSGGGSGSYNEQFF.